The 28 T cell receptor beta chains below were found in one sample sequenced in a study of T-cell reconstitution after alpha-beta-depleted transplantation in children. Preparation of the TCRbeta library used unique molecular identifiers. MiXCR was run by TCRdb on the PCR reads, yielding one entry per CDR3 protein. The data show some 590,000 distinct CDR3 sequences, about 10% seen once. The source material was PBMCs from the stem cell graft donor, sampled from the stem cell graft. The source is a human donor who donated a stem cell graft to a child with acute myeloid leukemia.

This clonotype turned up a few times. The rearrangement joins TRBV29-1 to TRBJ2-7; D not certain. The CDR3 has 13 amino acids. Germline V gives CDR1 SQVTM, CDR2 ANQGSEA. The germline V and J ends were trimmed by 4 bases and 4 bases, with 14 bases remaining between them. CDR3 region: CSVAQASGYEQYF. The CDR3 DNA reads as TGCAGCGTTGCGCAGGCCTCCGGATACGAGCAGTACTTC.

This clonotype was seen at least ten times. A junction end diverges from the germline sequence, so it may reflect a read error. The J gene is TRBJ2-7, the V gene TRBV18, with a possible D match to TRBD2 (5 bases). Germline V gene lookup returns CDR1 KGHSH and CDR2 LQKENI. The CDR3 is 15 amino acids. CDR3 residues: CASSPPAGVIHEQYF. The DNA of the CDR3 is TGTGCCAGCTCGCCACCGGCCGGGGTCATCCACGAGCAGTACTTC.

This clonotype was detected ten times or more. J is TRBJ2-3 and V is TRBV5-1; 7 positions match TRBD2. The germline V gene encodes CDR1 SGHRS and CDR2 YFSETQ. CDR3 length: 15 amino acids. The trim removed 9 bases at V and 2 bases at J, leaving 12 bases unmatched. The CDR3 loop reads CATTRLAASTDTQYF. The CDR3 nucleotides read TGCGCCACCACCCGGCTAGCGGCTTCCACAGATACGCAGTATTTT. The entire variable domain, with the rest obtained from reference TRBV5-1 and TRBJ2-3, is as follows: KAGVTQTPRYLIKTRGQQVTLSCSPISGHRSVSWYQQTPGQGLQFLFEYFSETQRNKGNFPGRFSGRQFSNSRSEMNVSTLELGDSALYLCATTRLAASTDTQYFGPGTRLTVL.

This chain links TRBV28 with TRBJ1-3; 7 nucleotides align to TRBD1. Germline trimming cut 8 bases from V and 8 bases from J; bases unmatched to any gene: 15. CDR1 and CDR2 from the germline V gene are MDHEN and SYDVKM. The length of the CDR3 is 15 residues. The CDR3 region has the DNA TGTGCCAGCTCCCGGGACAGCCGCTCATTCGACACCATATATTTT. It is translated as CASSRDSRSFDTIYF.

The chain has TRBV6-1 and TRBJ2-5; 7 positions agree with TRBD2. The CDR3 is 12 amino acids. CDR1 MNHNS and CDR2 SASEGT come from the germline V gene. Trimming at V came to 0 bases and at J to 13 bases, leaving 5 bases not matched to a gene. As DNA, the CDR3 is TGTGCCAGCAGTGAAGCGGTGCGGGAGTGGTACTTC. Amino acids: CASSEAVREWYF.

The sample holds many counts of this clonotype. V and J are TRBV20-1 and TRBJ2-2, with D perhaps matching TRBD2 (9 bases). The germline V gene has CDR1 DFQATT and CDR2 SNEGSKA (reference sequence). Trimming took 8 bases from V and 5 from J, leaving 21 bases between them. The CDR3 consists of 15 residues. This CDR3 reads CSTQGASGNTGELFF. CDR3 sequence (DNA): TGCAGTACCCAGGGGGCTAGCGGGAATACCGGGGAGCTGTTTTTT.

This clonotype was seen many times. V is TRBV2 and J is TRBJ1-5; D is possibly TRBD1 (5 bases). Between the trimmed V and J ends, which lost 3 bases and 6 bases, there was a span of 18 bases. The germline V gene has CDR1 SNHLY and CDR2 FYNNEI. The CDR3 runs 16 residues. CDR3 nucleotides: TGTGCCAGCAGTGAGACCTTTGACAGCCGAAGTCAGCCCCAGCATTTT. Its translation is CASSETFDSRSQPQHF.

The chain is built from TRBV12-3 or TRBV12-4 and TRBJ2-2; maybe TRBD1 (5 bases). The V gene lost 7 bases and the J gene lost 1 base, with 16 bases spanning the gap. CDR3 size: 16 residues. The CDR3 reads CASNPRTPMNTGELFF. Written as DNA, the CDR3 is TGTGCCAGCAACCCCCGGACACCCATGAACACCGGGGAGCTGTTTTTT.

V is TRBV4-3 and J is TRBJ1-2; tentatively, D is TRBD1 (5 bases). V lost 1 base to trimming and J lost 8 bases, with 17 bases between them. From germline, CDR1 is LGHNA and CDR2 YSLEER. CDR3 length: 15 amino acids. The CDR3 reads CASSQARGFGGGYTF. CDR3 DNA sequence: TGCGCCAGCAGCCAAGCTCGTGGTTTCGGGGGGGGCTACACCTTC.

This clonotype has a count of ten or more. The chain is built from TRBV6-5 and TRBJ2-5; D is unresolved. From germline, CDR1 is MNHEY and CDR2 SVGAGI. The CDR3 has 15 amino acids. The germline V and J ends were trimmed by 0 bases and 3 bases, with 11 bases remaining between them. CDR3 bases: TGTGCCAGCAGTTACTCGATAGCCACAAAAGAGACCCAGTACTTC. It yields the protein CASSYSIATKETQYF.

This CDR3 reads CASIIGTSGRIKGNEQFF. In DNA, the CDR3 is TGTGCCAGTATTATCGGGACTAGCGGGAGGATTAAAGGCAATGAGCAGTTCTTC. J is TRBJ2-1 and V is TRBV19; TRBD2 aligns across 15 bases. Per germline, CDR1 LNHDA and CDR2 SQIVND (reference sequence). J lost 6 bases, V lost 7 bases, and 13 bases had no gene match. The CDR3 length is 18 residues.

At least ten counts were recorded for this clonotype. The rearrangement joins TRBV11-3 to TRBJ2-2, with 11 bases aligning to TRBD1. Trimming removed 1 base from V and 6 bases from J; junction bases left unmatched: 4. The CDR3 has 16 amino acids. Germline V gene data show CDR1 as SGHNT and CDR2 as YENEEA. The CDR3 region is CASSLGGQGAAGELFF. CDR3 coding DNA: TGTGCCAGCAGCTTAGGTGGACAGGGGGCGGCCGGGGAGCTGTTTTTT.

The rearrangement joins TRBV5-1 to TRBJ1-5; D gene ambiguous. In germline, CDR1 is SGHRS, CDR2 YFSETQ. The CDR3 loop spans 13 amino acids. Trimming removed 4 bases at V and 7 bases at J, with 12 bases between. CDR3 coding DNA: TGCGCCAGCAGCCCGAACGCAGGCCAGCCCCAGCATTTT. Translated, it gives CASSPNAGQPQHF.

This clonotype was detected only a few times. The chain's CDR3 is CASSLQGSGNTDTQYF. CDR3 nucleotides: TGTGCCAGCAGCTTACAAGGGAGCGGAAACACAGATACGCAGTATTTT. The chain carries TRBV7-2 and TRBJ2-3, with D tentatively TRBD2 (5 bases). Germline CDR1 reads SGHTA; CDR2 reads FQGNSA. This CDR3 is 16 amino acids long. V shed 2 bases and J shed 2 bases, with 14 bases lying between them.

This chain links TRBV5-8 with TRBJ2-1; TRBD2 matches at 9 bases. Germline loops: CDR1 SGHTS, CDR2 YDEGEE. This CDR3 has 16 residues. The ends lost 5 bases at V and 6 bases at J; junction bases unmatched: 12. In DNA, the CDR3 is TGTGCCAGCAGTCGCATAATGACTAGCGGTGGCAATGAGCAGTTCTTC. Translated: CASSRIMTSGGNEQFF. Filled out from reference TRBV5-8 and TRBJ2-1, the complete variable domain reads EAGVTQSPTHLIKTRGQQATLRCSPISGHTSVYWYQQALGLGLQFLLWYDEGEERNRGNFPPRFSGRQFPNYSSELNVNALELEDSALYLCASSRIMTSGGNEQFFGPGTRLTVL.

V gene TRBV28 combines with J gene TRBJ1-1, with unresolved D. The CDR3 runs to 16 residues. Trimming left V 2 bases short and J 0 bases short, with 13 bases between. Germline CDR1 and CDR2: MDHEN and SYDVKM. CDR3 sequence: CASSLPGHGVNTEAFF. The CDR3 nucleotides are TGTGCCAGCAGTTTACCTGGGCACGGGGTGAACACTGAAGCTTTCTTT.

This clonotype was seen a handful of times. Just one base apart from a much larger clone, this may be a read error. The chain couples TRBV7-9 to TRBJ2-1; the D is unclear. In germline, CDR1 is SEHNR, CDR2 FQNEAQ (reference sequence). Trimming stripped 4 bases from V and 15 bases from J, with 16 bases between. This CDR3 comprises 12 residues. The CDR3 here is CASSSSLGSTFF. The CDR3 coding sequence is TGTGCCAGCAGCTCGTCCCTCGGTAGTACGTTCTTC.

This chain connects TRBV6-2 or TRBV6-3 to TRBJ2-7; D may be TRBD1 or TRBD2 (5 bases each). The length of the CDR3 is 13 residues. From germline, CDR1 is MNHEY and CDR2 SVGEGT. V was shortened by 7 bases and J by 6 bases, with 16 bases between the two germline ends. For the CDR3, the DNA is TGTGCCAGCAATGGGACGCCGTGGGGCGAGCAGTACTTC. Translating gives CASNGTPWGEQYF.

This CDR3 is CATSEEGGMSNYGYTF. The CDR3 DNA reads TGTGCCACCAGTGAAGAAGGGGGCATGTCTAACTATGGCTACACCTTC. V and J are TRBV24-1 and TRBJ1-2, with 7 bases lining up with TRBD1. The J segment lost 0 bases and the V segment lost 4 bases, leaving 7 bases of the junction unmatched. The CDR3 covers 16 residues. The germline gives CDR1 KGHDR, CDR2 SFDVKD.

The chain employs TRBV9 and TRBJ2-3; TRBD2 matches at 11 bases. This CDR3 is 16 amino acids long. Germline loops: CDR1 SGDLS, CDR2 YYNGEE. The V and J ends lost 2 bases and 3 bases, in that order; junction bases with no gene match: 5. CDR3 in DNA: TGTGCCAGCAGCGTCCCTAGCGGGAGGACTACAGATACGCAGTATTTT. Protein product: CASSVPSGRTTDTQYF.

This clonotype has only a few counts. This sequence joins TRBV5-1 and TRBJ2-1; 11 bases map to TRBD2. CDR3 length equals 15 residues. CDR1 is SGHRS, CDR2 YFSETQ, per germline. V shed 4 bases, J shed 9 bases, and the junction held 9 bases outside the gene matches. The CDR3 sequence: CASSILAGVSGEQFF. CDR3 DNA: TGCGCCAGCAGCATACTAGCGGGAGTATCTGGTGAGCAGTTCTTC. Full variable domain (outside the CDR3, taken from reference TRBV5-1 and TRBJ2-1): KAGVTQTPRYLIKTRGQQVTLSCSPISGHRSVSWYQQTPGQGLQFLFEYFSETQRNKGNFPGRFSGRQFSNSRSEMNVSTLELGDSALYLCASSILAGVSGEQFFGPGTRLTVL.

This chain links TRBV3-1 with TRBJ2-2; 12 nucleotides match TRBD2. The V gene's germline CDR1 is LGHDT and CDR2 YNNKEL (reference sequence). This CDR3 contains 16 residues. Trimming removed 4 bases from V and 7 bases from J; junction bases left unmatched: 7. The CDR3 nucleotides are TGTGCCAGCAGCCGTAGACTAGCGGGAGTCGGCGGGGAGCTGTTTTTT. Translated: CASSRRLAGVGGELFF.

This clonotype was detected only a few times. J is TRBJ1-1 and V is TRBV5-1; 7 positions agree with TRBD1. The germline gives CDR1 SGHRS, CDR2 YFSETQ. The length of the CDR3 is 15 residues. V trimming: 0 bases; J trimming: 1 base; junction bases outside the gene matches: 3. CDR3 amino acids: CASSLAGTANTEAFF. Here the CDR3 DNA reads TGCGCCAGCAGCTTGGCGGGGACAGCGAACACTGAAGCTTTCTTT.

Only a few counts were recorded for this clonotype. The chain joins TRBV7-2 to TRBJ1-4; maybe TRBD1 (5 bases). V was clipped by 5 bases and J by 6 bases, with 13 bases between them. The CDR3 is 14 residues long. The germline gives CDR1 SGHTA, CDR2 FQGNSA. CDR3 in amino acids: CASSTYRGDEKLFF. The CDR3 DNA is TGTGCCAGCAGCACCTACCGAGGGGATGAAAAACTGTTTTTT.

To note about this clonotype: This CDR3 fails to terminate in the conserved phenylalanine or tryptophan, so it likely reflects a read error. The chain joins TRBV11-1 to TRBJ1-4; 9 bases match TRBD1. Germline V gene sequence: CDR1 SGHAT, CDR2 FQDESV (reference sequence). The CDR3 length is 18 residues. The trim removed 5 bases at V and 5 bases at J, leaving 15 bases unmatched. CDR3 in DNA: TGTGCCAGCAGCGCAACACCGGGACAGGGCCCTATCAATGAAAAACTGTTTGTT. Protein sequence: CASSATPGQGPINEKLFV.

The CDR3: CASSLVMGMRGRASYEQYF. DNA for the CDR3: TGTGCCAGCAGCTTAGTAATGGGGATGCGCGGGAGGGCCTCGTACGAGCAGTACTTC. The chain joins TRBV7-8 to TRBJ2-7, with 9 bases that match TRBD2. Per the germline V gene, CDR1 is SGHVS and CDR2 is FQNEAQ. CDR3 length equals 19 residues. J lost 4 bases, V lost 1 base, and 17 bases had no gene match.

This clonotype was observed a few times. The V gene is TRBV6-6, the J gene TRBJ1-6, with D uncertain. In germline, CDR1 is MNHNY, CDR2 SVGAGI (reference sequence). CDR3 length equals 12 residues. V was cut by 5 bases and J by 19 bases, with 18 bases left in between. In nucleotides, the CDR3 is TGTGCCAGCAGTCCCCTCGGGGTAGAAATACACTTT. This codes for CASSPLGVEIHF.

V usage is TRBV6-2 or TRBV6-3 and J usage is TRBJ2-7; 7 bases map to TRBD2. J gave up 2 bases and V 0 bases, and 4 bases lay outside the gene matches. The CDR3 spans 15 residues. The germline CDR1 and CDR2 sequences are MNHEY and SVGEGT. The CDR3 nucleotides read TGTGCCAGCAGTTACTCGTGGCGGGAGACCTACGAGCAGTACTTC. Translated: CASSYSWRETYEQYF.